This is a list of T cell receptor beta chains from one sample in a study of cytomegalovirus exposure and HLA in healthy donors. Sequencing was performed with immunoSEQ multiplex PCR; in TCRdb, only in-frame clones are kept and a portion is missing. Here the sample spans over 140,000 clones, approximately 80% being singletons. Material for sequencing was PBMCs. The origin of the receptors is a man in his fifties or sixties in good health and CMV-seronegative. Both conserved end residues are part of each CDR3. Fields, in order: clone size, V gene, J gene, D gene, CDR3 protein, CDR3 DNA. The D gene is left open where the match is weak. The listing skips clone size in some rows; elsewhere it reads once, few, many or a size class.

abundance: .
v_gene: TRBV5-4
j_gene: TRBJ2-5
d_gene: .
CDR3aa: CASRTTAEGKTQYF
CDR3nt: TGTGCCAGCAGGACTACCGCGGAGGGAAAGACCCAGTACTTC

abundance: .
v_gene: TRBV19
j_gene: TRBJ2-1
d_gene: TRBD1
CDR3aa: CASSIGGTGDEQFF
CDR3nt: TGTGCCAGTAGTATAGGTGGAACAGGGGATGAGCAGTTCTTC

abundance: few
v_gene: TRBV19
j_gene: TRBJ1-2
d_gene: .
CDR3aa: CASSFQAYGYTF
CDR3nt: TGTGCCAGTAGTTTCCAGGCCTATGGCTACACCTTC

abundance: .
v_gene: TRBV5-1
j_gene: TRBJ2-3
d_gene: TRBD2
CDR3aa: CASSGGTSGRSSTDTQYF
CDR3nt: TGCGCCAGCAGCGGCGGGACTAGCGGGAGGAGTAGCACAGATACGCAGTATTTT

abundance: .
v_gene: TRBV6-5
j_gene: TRBJ2-7
d_gene: TRBD1
CDR3aa: CASSRDRPSSYEQYF
CDR3nt: TGTGCCAGCAGTCGGGACAGGCCAAGCTCCTACGAGCAGTACTTC

abundance: .
v_gene: TRBV6-1
j_gene: TRBJ1-2
d_gene: .
CDR3aa: CASEVEGGYGYTF
CDR3nt: TGTGCCAGCGAAGTAGAGGGTGGCTATGGCTACACCTTC

abundance: .
v_gene: TRBV4-1
j_gene: TRBJ2-7
d_gene: .
CDR3aa: CASSQGGGHQDYEQYF
CDR3nt: TGCGCCAGCAGCCAAGGGGGTGGACACCAAGACTACGAGCAGTACTTC

abundance: .
v_gene: TRBV6-1
j_gene: TRBJ1-1
d_gene: .
CDR3aa: CASSGYRWVITEAFF
CDR3nt: TGTGCCAGCAGTGGTTACAGGTGGGTTATCACTGAAGCTTTCTTT

abundance: .
v_gene: TRBV25-1
j_gene: TRBJ2-4
d_gene: TRBD2
CDR3aa: CANSQREGRKNIQYF
CDR3nt: TGTGCCAACTCGCAGCGGGAGGGCCGTAAAAACATTCAGTACTTC

abundance: .
v_gene: TRBV29-1
j_gene: TRBJ2-1
d_gene: TRBD1
CDR3aa: CSVAKTGAFFYNEQFF
CDR3nt: TGCAGCGTTGCCAAGACAGGGGCGTTCTTCTACAATGAGCAGTTCTTC

abundance: .
v_gene: TRBV5-1
j_gene: TRBJ2-2
d_gene: TRBD2
CDR3aa: CASSLGASGSPTGELFF
CDR3nt: TGCGCCAGCAGCTTGGGTGCTAGCGGGAGCCCCACCGGGGAGCTGTTTTTT

abundance: .
v_gene: TRBV28
j_gene: TRBJ1-1
d_gene: .
CDR3aa: CASKLWDTRNTEAFF
CDR3nt: TGTGCCAGCAAACTGTGGGACACCCGCAACACTGAAGCTTTCTTT

abundance: .
v_gene: TRBV5-1
j_gene: TRBJ1-1
d_gene: TRBD1
CDR3aa: CASSYYGTGNTEAFF
CDR3nt: TGCGCCAGCAGCTATTATGGGACAGGGAACACTGAAGCTTTCTTT

abundance: .
v_gene: TRBV4-1
j_gene: TRBJ2-2
d_gene: TRBD1
CDR3aa: CASSQGQANTGELFF
CDR3nt: TGCGCCAGCAGCCAGGGACAGGCGAACACCGGGGAGCTGTTTTTT

abundance: few
v_gene: TRBV19
j_gene: TRBJ2-7
d_gene: .
CDR3aa: CASSIDLVRGYEQYF
CDR3nt: TGTGCCAGTAGTATAGATCTTGTCAGGGGCTACGAGCAGTACTTC

abundance: .
v_gene: TRBV6-6
j_gene: TRBJ2-7
d_gene: .
CDR3aa: CASSYGGNEQYF
CDR3nt: TGTGCCAGCAGTTACGGGGGCAACGAGCAGTACTTC

abundance: few
v_gene: TRBV7-3
j_gene: TRBJ2-5
d_gene: .
CDR3aa: CASSLGVAEGQETQYF
CDR3nt: TGTGCCAGCAGCTTAGGAGTAGCGGAAGGACAAGAGACCCAGTACTTC

abundance: few
v_gene: TRBV4-1
j_gene: TRBJ2-3
d_gene: TRBD2
CDR3aa: CASSRGLAGVTDTQYF
CDR3nt: TGCGCCAGCAGCCGGGGACTAGCGGGAGTCACAGATACGCAGTATTTT

abundance: .
v_gene: TRBV7-9
j_gene: TRBJ1-2
d_gene: .
CDR3aa: CASSTRDGYTF
CDR3nt: TGTGCCAGCAGCACCCGGGATGGCTACACCTTC

abundance: .
v_gene: TRBV6-5
j_gene: TRBJ2-7
d_gene: .
CDR3aa: CASSYSGQREQYF
CDR3nt: TGTGCCAGCAGTTACTCCGGACAGCGGGAGCAGTACTTC

abundance: .
v_gene: TRBV7-6
j_gene: TRBJ2-2
d_gene: .
CDR3aa: CASSLSTRVNTGELFF
CDR3nt: TGTGCCAGCAGCTTGTCGACTAGGGTGAACACCGGGGAGCTGTTTTTT

abundance: once
v_gene: TRBV5-1
j_gene: TRBJ2-1
d_gene: .
CDR3aa: CASSQGGGPSSYNEQFF
CDR3nt: TGCGCCAGCAGCCAAGGGGGGGGACCGAGCTCCTACAATGAGCAGTTCTTC

abundance: few
v_gene: TRBV5-1
j_gene: TRBJ2-1
d_gene: TRBD2
CDR3aa: CASSLGLAGGVYNEQFF
CDR3nt: TGCGCCAGCAGCTTGGGACTAGCGGGAGGTGTCTACAATGAGCAGTTCTTC

abundance: .
v_gene: TRBV5-4
j_gene: TRBJ1-1
d_gene: .
CDR3aa: CASSLSGGGAFF
CDR3nt: TGTGCCAGCAGCTTGTCGGGCGGGGGAGCTTTCTTT

abundance: .
v_gene: TRBV6-7
j_gene: TRBJ1-4
d_gene: .
CDR3aa: CASSYEGGCVANEKLFF
CDR3nt: TGTGCCAGCAGTTATGAGGGCGGCTGCGTGGCTAATGAAAAACTGTTTTTT

abundance: .
v_gene: TRBV5-1
j_gene: TRBJ1-1
d_gene: .
CDR3aa: CASSLTGIVRNTEAFF
CDR3nt: TGCGCCAGCAGCTTGACAGGGATAGTTCGGAACACTGAAGCTTTCTTT

abundance: once
v_gene: TRBV18
j_gene: TRBJ2-7
d_gene: TRBD1
CDR3aa: CASSPNMGTGDEQYF
CDR3nt: TGTGCCAGCTCACCAAACATGGGGACAGGGGACGAGCAGTACTTC

abundance: .
v_gene: TRBV6-1
j_gene: TRBJ2-7
d_gene: TRBD1
CDR3aa: CASRTGQGTYEQYF
CDR3nt: TGTGCCAGCAGAACGGGACAGGGGACCTACGAGCAGTACTTC

abundance: .
v_gene: TRBV5-1
j_gene: TRBJ1-2
d_gene: TRBD1
CDR3aa: CASSSTGQLFDGYTF
CDR3nt: TGCGCCAGCAGCTCTACGGGACAGCTATTCGATGGCTACACCTTC

abundance: .
v_gene: TRBV9
j_gene: TRBJ2-5
d_gene: TRBD2
CDR3aa: CASSQAGGPETQYF
CDR3nt: TGTGCCAGCAGCCAAGCGGGGGGGCCAGAGACCCAGTACTTC

abundance: .
v_gene: TRBV5-1
j_gene: TRBJ2-2
d_gene: TRBD1
CDR3aa: CASSPTGGEELFF
CDR3nt: TGCGCCAGCAGCCCAACAGGGGGCGAGGAGCTGTTTTTT

abundance: .
v_gene: TRBV5-8
j_gene: TRBJ1-2
d_gene: .
CDR3aa: CASSLKGGGRGFGYTF
CDR3nt: TGTGCCAGCAGCTTGAAGGGCGGGGGACGGGGTTTTGGCTACACCTTC

abundance: .
v_gene: TRBV9
j_gene: TRBJ2-2
d_gene: .
CDR3aa: CASSPSRQGELFF
CDR3nt: TGTGCCAGCAGCCCCAGCCGACAGGGGGAGCTGTTTTTT

abundance: few
v_gene: TRBV2
j_gene: TRBJ2-1
d_gene: .
CDR3aa: CASSVGAGMDEQFF
CDR3nt: TGTGCCAGCAGTGTGGGCGCAGGGATGGATGAGCAGTTCTTC

abundance: .
v_gene: TRBV7-9
j_gene: TRBJ2-2
d_gene: .
CDR3aa: CASRPQGKNTGELFF
CDR3nt: TGTGCCAGCAGGCCACAGGGAAAGAACACCGGGGAGCTGTTTTTT

abundance: few
v_gene: TRBV19
j_gene: TRBJ2-1
d_gene: .
CDR3aa: CASSPQDSRSYNEQFF
CDR3nt: TGTGCCAGTAGCCCTCAGGATTCCCGCTCCTACAATGAGCAGTTCTTC

abundance: .
v_gene: TRBV2
j_gene: TRBJ2-7
d_gene: .
CDR3aa: CASSDRGYEQYF
CDR3nt: TGTGCCAGCAGTGACAGGGGCTACGAGCAGTACTTC

abundance: .
v_gene: TRBV6-5
j_gene: TRBJ2-7
d_gene: TRBD1
CDR3aa: CASSPTGGRVEQYF
CDR3nt: TGTGCCAGCAGCCCGACAGGGGGCAGGGTCGAGCAGTACTTC

abundance: .
v_gene: TRBV28
j_gene: TRBJ1-1
d_gene: .
CDR3aa: CASIAGGNTEAFF
CDR3nt: TGTGCCAGCATCGCGGGGGGGAACACTGAAGCTTTCTTT

abundance: .
v_gene: TRBV4-1
j_gene: TRBJ1-2
d_gene: .
CDR3aa: CASSQDAGSHGYTF
CDR3nt: TGCGCCAGCAGCCAAGATGCAGGGTCGCATGGCTACACCTTC

abundance: .
v_gene: TRBV5-6
j_gene: TRBJ2-1
d_gene: .
CDR3aa: CASSLVSSEQFF
CDR3nt: TGTGCCAGCAGCTTGGTGTCTAGTGAGCAGTTCTTC

abundance: .
v_gene: TRBV11-2
j_gene: TRBJ2-7
d_gene: .
CDR3aa: CASSLGGGHEQYF
CDR3nt: TGTGCCAGCAGCTTAGGCGGGGGCCACGAGCAGTACTTC

abundance: .
v_gene: TRBV13
j_gene: TRBJ2-7
d_gene: TRBD2
CDR3aa: CASSPTGTSGPYEQYF
CDR3nt: TGTGCCAGCAGCCCCACCGGGACTAGCGGACCCTACGAGCAGTACTTC

abundance: few
v_gene: TRBV11-3
j_gene: TRBJ2-1
d_gene: .
CDR3aa: CASSLDQGAHNEQFF
CDR3nt: TGTGCCAGCAGCTTAGATCAAGGGGCTCACAATGAGCAGTTCTTC

abundance: once
v_gene: TRBV2
j_gene: TRBJ2-3
d_gene: TRBD2
CDR3aa: CASSESTSGRARGTDTQYF
CDR3nt: TGTGCCAGCAGTGAAAGTACTAGCGGGAGGGCCAGGGGCACAGATACGCAGTATTTT

abundance: .
v_gene: TRBV18
j_gene: TRBJ2-5
d_gene: .
CDR3aa: CASSPPVHRETQYF
CDR3nt: TGTGCCAGCTCACCACCAGTGCACCGGGAGACCCAGTACTTC

abundance: .
v_gene: TRBV4-2
j_gene: TRBJ2-1
d_gene: TRBD2
CDR3aa: CASSTLAGDGAEQFF
CDR3nt: TGTGCCAGCAGTACTCTGGCGGGAGATGGGGCTGAGCAGTTCTTC

abundance: once
v_gene: TRBV4-1
j_gene: TRBJ2-2
d_gene: .
CDR3aa: CASLQFANTGELFF
CDR3nt: TGCGCCAGCCTTCAGTTCGCGAACACCGGGGAGCTGTTTTTT